Following are 24 T cell receptor beta chains from one sample sequenced in a study of shared clonotypes between healthy human individuals (TCRdb year 2020). The receptor library was made with the immunoSEQ multiplex PCR assay. In its TCRdb copy, this immuneACCESS table keeps in-frame sequences only and misses some clones. Where compared with another copy, unresolved V genes explain less than half of these, and the others have no known cause. The sample data list about 2.4 million clones, and approximately 93% of these were observed just once. The ten largest clones capture about 0.38% of the sample. Sequenced: naive CD4+ T cells from PBMCs. The sample's cell subset or site label, decoded: CD45RA+ positively selected. The origin of the receptors is a man between 18 and 35 years old in good health. Some clones in this sample may be carry-over from other donors' samples.

The V gene is TRBV10-3, the J gene TRBJ1-4; the match to TRBD1 covers 7 bases. CDR1 is ENHRY, CDR2 SYGVKD, per germline. The CDR3 is 12 residues long. With 6 bases clipped from V and 7 bases from J, the junction kept 2 bases outside the gene matches. The CDR3 sequence: CAIRGGGEKLFF. The CDR3 DNA sequence: TGTGCCATCAGAGGGGGCGGTGAAAAACTGTTTTTT.

The chain employs TRBV5-1 and TRBJ2-7; D is unresolved. With 0 bases removed from V and 6 bases from J, the gap between germline ends came to 16 bases. This CDR3 is built from 15 residues. Germline loops: CDR1 SGHRS, CDR2 YFSETQ. The CDR3: CASSLGRPVEGEQYF. The DNA of the CDR3 is TGCGCCAGCAGCTTGGGTCGGCCGGTCGAAGGCGAGCAGTACTTC.

This chain connects TRBV7-2 to TRBJ2-6; 8 positions match TRBD1. CDR1 SGHTA and CDR2 FQGNSA come from the germline V gene. The CDR3 is made up of 19 amino acids. J was trimmed by 0 bases and V by 6 bases; bases with no gene match: 13. The CDR3 region is CASRPHSGTGASGANVLTF. Written as DNA, the CDR3 is TGTGCCAGCAGACCTCATTCCGGGACAGGAGCCTCTGGGGCCAACGTCCTGACTTTC.

The J gene is TRBJ2-5, the V gene TRBV5-1; 9 positions agree with TRBD1. The V gene's germline CDR1 is SGHRS and CDR2 YFSETQ. This CDR3 has 15 amino acids. V dropped 5 bases and J dropped 9; count of bases not matched to a gene: 14. The CDR3 bases are TGCGCCAGCAGTCTCGGGGTACAGGGGGCCGTGGCCCAGTACTTC. It codes for CASSLGVQGAVAQYF.

The V call is TRBV28, the J call TRBJ2-1; D might be TRBD2 (7 bases). The V gene lost 5 bases and the J gene lost 8 bases, with 19 bases spanning the gap. CDR3 size: 15 residues. Per the germline V gene, CDR1 is MDHEN and CDR2 is SYDVKM. CDR3 residues: CASSLGGAGEDEQFF. In DNA, the CDR3 is TGTGCCAGCAGTCTGGGGGGGGCTGGGGAAGATGAGCAGTTCTTC. The full variable domain, with the rest looked up from reference TRBV28 and TRBJ2-1, is DVKVTQSSRYLVKRTGEKVFLECVQDMDHENMFWYRQDPGLGLRLIYFSYDVKMKEKGDIPEGYSVSREKKERFSLILESASTNQTSMYLCASSLGGAGEDEQFFGPGTRLTVL.

The chain combines TRBV7-9 with TRBJ2-4, with TRBD1 as a possible D gene (6 bases). CDR1 is SEHNR, CDR2 FQNEAQ, per germline (reference sequence). V was pared by 2 bases and J by 1 base, with 9 bases between. The CDR3 has 15 amino acids. CDR3 DNA sequence: TGTGCCAGCAGCTTATCAGGGGTGGCCAAAAACATTCAGTACTTC. It translates to CASSLSGVAKNIQYF.

J is TRBJ1-4 and V is TRBV10-3; 11 positions match TRBD1. CDR1 and CDR2 (germline): ENHRY, SYGVKD. The CDR3 length is 15 residues. V shed 7 bases and J 8 bases; nucleotides not matched to a gene: 9. DNA for the CDR3: TGTGCCATCACCCTAGGACAGGGGGCTCAGGAAAAACTGTTTTTT. Amino acid sequence: CAITLGQGAQEKLFF.

The V and J genes are TRBV5-5 and TRBJ1-2; D is unclear. The germline gives CDR1 SGHKS, CDR2 YYEKEE (reference sequence). The CDR3 is 13 amino acids. V was pared by 4 bases and J by 4 bases, with 11 bases between. Here the CDR3 DNA reads TGTGCCAGCAGCCCTTCTAAGGCCTATGGCTACACCTTC. Translated, it gives CASSPSKAYGYTF.

The V call is TRBV6-4, the J call TRBJ1-5; tentatively, D is TRBD1 (5 bases). CDR3 length: 20 residues. The V end was cut by 0 bases, the J end by 9 bases, with 30 bases between. Germline CDR1 and CDR2: MRHNA and SNTAGT. In nucleotides, the CDR3 is TGTGCCAGCAGTGACTCGAGAGGATTGAGCTGGAGCGGGGCCCGCCCGCCCCAGCATTTT. It yields the protein CASSDSRGLSWSGARPPQHF.

Regarding this clone: Within the sample, other DNA sequences also encode this same CDR3. CDR3 region: CASSLVGVGYTF. The CDR3 region has the DNA TGTGCCAGCAGCTTAGTCGGGGTTGGCTACACCTTC. This chain joins TRBV7-2 and TRBJ1-2; D unresolved. V shed 1 base and J shed 7 bases, with 7 bases lying between them. Germline assignment: CDR1 SGHTA and CDR2 FQGNSA. This CDR3 has 12 amino acids.

This clone showed up just once. This chain joins TRBV6-1 and TRBJ1-4, with D perhaps matching TRBD1 (6 bases). In germline, CDR1 is MNHNS, CDR2 SASEGT. The CDR3 has 15 amino acids. V was clipped by 3 bases and J by 7 bases, with 15 bases between them. The CDR3 region is CASSEGGRIFEKLFF. In DNA form, the CDR3 reads TGTGCCAGCAGTGAGGGGGGCAGGATTTTTGAAAAACTGTTTTTT.

The chain uses TRBV19 and TRBJ2-6; TRBD1 might be the D (5 bases). Per the germline V gene, CDR1 is LNHDA and CDR2 is SQIVND (reference sequence). V lost 7 bases to trimming and J lost 3 bases, with 7 bases between them. CDR3 size: 13 residues. CDR3 sequence reads: CASKGVGANVLTF. The CDR3 DNA follows: TGTGCCAGTAAAGGGGTTGGGGCCAACGTCCTGACTTTC. Full variable domain (missing parts from reference TRBV19 and TRBJ2-6): DGGITQSPKYLFRKEGQNVTLSCEQNLNHDAMYWYRQDPGQGLRLIYYSQIVNDFQKGDIAEGYSVSREKKESFPLTVTSAQKNPTAFYLCASKGVGANVLTFGAGSRLTVL.

The chain recombines TRBV2 with TRBJ1-1, with D maybe TRBD1 (5 bases). The CDR3 consists of 14 residues. Per germline, CDR1 SNHLY and CDR2 FYNNEI. V lost 10 bases and J 1 base, leaving 16 bases between the germline ends. CDR3 coding DNA: TGTGCCACCCACCGCGGGGCGTCGAACACTGAAGCTTTCTTT. Translated, it gives CATHRGASNTEAFF.

The gene calls are TRBV4-1 and TRBJ2-4; TRBD2 matches at 7 bases. Germline CDR1 MGHRA, CDR2 YSYEKL. The CDR3 has 17 amino acids. With 2 bases clipped from V and 0 bases from J, the junction kept 7 bases outside the gene matches. The CDR3 region is CASSQSAGDLAKNIQYF. CDR3 nucleotide sequence: TGCGCCAGCAGCCAATCTGCGGGGGATTTAGCCAAAAACATTCAGTACTTC.

The count of this clone is one. V usage is TRBV7-9 and J usage is TRBJ1-4, with D possibly being TRBD1 (5 bases). Germline V gene sequence: CDR1 SEHNR, CDR2 FQNEAQ (reference sequence). The CDR3 extends over 14 amino acids. The V and J ends lost 3 bases and 7 bases respectively, with 12 bases between them. The CDR3 bases are TGTGCCAGCAGCTTCCGGGGACGAGGTGAAAAACTGTTTTTT. Amino acid sequence: CASSFRGRGEKLFF.

This chain links TRBV28 with TRBJ2-1; D uncertain. Germline lookup yields CDR1 MDHEN and CDR2 SYDVKM. The CDR3 extends over 14 amino acids. The V end lost 6 bases, the J end lost 4 bases, and 13 bases lay between the germline ends. The CDR3 nucleotides are TGTGCCAGCAGCCCCCCCCGTGAATACAATGAGCAGTTCTTC. Its translation: CASSPPREYNEQFF. Based on the CDR3 plus reference TRBV28 and TRBJ2-1, the full variable domain is DVKVTQSSRYLVKRTGEKVFLECVQDMDHENMFWYRQDPGLGLRLIYFSYDVKMKEKGDIPEGYSVSREKKERFSLILESASTNQTSMYLCASSPPREYNEQFFGPGTRLTVL.

The gene calls are TRBV5-1 and TRBJ2-2, with a possible D match to TRBD2 (5 bases). Germline V gives CDR1 SGHRS, CDR2 YFSETQ. V was pared by 5 bases and J by 6 bases, with 17 bases between. The CDR3 is 15 amino acids. The CDR3 DNA reads as TGCGCCAGCAGAGTTAGCGCTGGAAAGTCCGGGGAGCTGTTTTTT. Amino acids: CASRVSAGKSGELFF.

The V call is TRBV19, the J call TRBJ1-5, with 9 bases aligning to TRBD1. In germline, CDR1 is LNHDA, CDR2 SQIVND (reference sequence). The CDR3 contains 16 residues. V was clipped by 3 bases and J by 4 bases; unmatched bases: 7. CDR3 nucleotide sequence: TGTGCCAGTAGTATCCAACCGGGACAGGGAAATCAGCCCCAGCATTTT. Translated, it gives CASSIQPGQGNQPQHF.

The V call is TRBV7-2, the J call TRBJ2-7, with D hard to call. The V and J ends lost 2 bases and 5 bases respectively, with 10 bases between them. Germline V gene lookup returns CDR1 SGHTA and CDR2 FQGNSA. The CDR3 totals 13 residues. The CDR3 is CASSLNLYDEQYF. The DNA for the CDR3 is TGTGCCAGCAGCTTAAATCTGTACGACGAGCAGTACTTC. Based on the CDR3 plus reference TRBV7-2 and TRBJ2-7, the full variable domain is GAGVSQSPSNKVTEKGKDVELRCDPISGHTALYWYRQSLGQGLEFLIYFQGNSAPDKSGLPSDRFSAERTGGSVSTLTIQRTQQEDSAVYLCASSLNLYDEQYFGPGTRLTVT.

To note about this clone: The same CDR3 is also encoded by other DNA sequences in this sample. CDR3 residues: CASSFSQGRQPQHF. The CDR3 nucleotides are TGTGCCAGCAGTTTTTCCCAGGGTCGTCAGCCCCAGCATTTT. This chain links TRBV28 with TRBJ1-5; a weak D match, TRBD1 (5 bases). The CDR3 is made up of 14 amino acids. Germline V gives CDR1 MDHEN, CDR2 SYDVKM. V lost 3 bases and J 6 bases, leaving 12 bases between the germline ends.

This clone occurred once. The chain carries TRBV4-2 and TRBJ2-2; the match to TRBD1 covers 8 bases. The CDR3 is made up of 16 amino acids. V lost 3 bases and J lost 5; bases outside the gene matches: 8. Germline CDR1 LGHNA, CDR2 YNFKEQ. This CDR3 is CASSQEPGQETGELFF. CDR3 sequence (DNA): TGTGCCAGCAGCCAGGAACCGGGACAGGAAACCGGGGAGCTGTTTTTT.

The chain has TRBV15 and TRBJ2-3; 7 nucleotides agree with TRBD2. V shed 4 bases and J 1 base; nucleotides not matched to a gene: 5. This CDR3 is 15 amino acids long. CDR1 is LNHNV, CDR2 YYDKDF, per germline (reference sequence). As DNA, the CDR3 is TGTGCCACCAGCACCGCGGGAGTCGGCACAGATACGCAGTATTTT. It yields the protein CATSTAGVGTDTQYF.

The J gene is TRBJ2-1, the V gene TRBV1; the DNA was not compared with TRBD1, the D call given in the table. TRBV1 has pseudogene status. This CDR3 is built from 21 residues. CDR3 in DNA: TGCACCAGCAGCCAAGGGGGGGTAGGACAGGGGCAGAAATTTCCGCACAATGAGCAGTTCTTC. Translated: CTSSQGGVGQGQKFPHNEQFF.

The table lists this clone with a count of one. The chain has TRBV19 and TRBJ1-1; 10 nucleotides line up with TRBD1. The CDR3 is 19 residues long. Germline V gives CDR1 LNHDA, CDR2 SQIVND (reference sequence). Trimming took 3 bases from V and 5 from J; bases not matched to a gene: 18. CDR3 protein: CASSMYAGWTGGTETEAFF. CDR3 in DNA: TGTGCCAGTAGTATGTACGCTGGCTGGACAGGGGGGACAGAGACTGAAGCTTTCTTT.